The 8 T cell receptor beta chains below all came from one sample that was sequenced in a study of shared clonotypes between healthy human individuals. Here immunoSEQ multiplex PCR was the method, and the copy in TCRdb shows in-frame clones only, minus some. The sample contains about 690,000 clones, 80% to 95% of which appear only once. Sequenced material: memory CD8+ T cells from PBMCs. Subset reported: CD45RO+ cells pooled with CCR7-negative TemRA cells. These TCRs come from a man aged 18-30 years in good health. Some clones in this sample may be carry-over from other donors' samples.

The gene calls are TRBV7-2 and TRBJ1-4, with 12 bases fitting TRBD1. The CDR3 spans 19 residues. Losses at the gene ends were 0 bases for V and 7 bases for J; bases not matched to a gene: 12. The germline CDR1 and CDR2 sequences are SGHTA and FQGNSA. The CDR3: CASSLARPGTGGTFEKLFF. Here the CDR3 DNA reads TGTGCCAGCAGCTTAGCCAGGCCGGGGACAGGGGGCACCTTTGAAAAACTGTTTTTT. Variable domain in full (rest from reference TRBV7-2 and TRBJ1-4): GAGVSQSPSNKVTEKGKDVELRCDPISGHTALYWYRQSLGQGLEFLIYFQGNSAPDKSGLPSDRFSAERTGGSVSTLTIQRTQQEDSAVYLCASSLARPGTGGTFEKLFFGSGTQLSVL.

This chain joins TRBV7-9 and TRBJ2-7; no clear D gene. This CDR3 is built from 15 residues. CDR1 is SEHNR and CDR2 is FQNEAQ in the germline V gene (reference sequence). Trimming cost V 5 bases and J 2 bases, with 16 bases left between them. The CDR3 reads CASSSRTDPAYEQYF. CDR3 in DNA: TGTGCCAGCAGCAGTCGGACCGACCCTGCCTACGAGCAGTACTTC. Together with reference TRBV7-9 and TRBJ2-7, the CDR3 gives the full variable domain: DTGVSQNPRHKITKRGQNVTFRCDPISEHNRLYWYRQTLGQGPEFLTYFQNEAQLEKSRLLSDRFSAERPKGSFSTLEIQRTEQGDSAMYLCASSSRTDPAYEQYFGPGTRLTVT.

The rearrangement joins TRBV2 to TRBJ2-2; D assignment may be TRBD1 or TRBD2 (5 bases each). Germline CDR1 reads SNHLY; CDR2 reads FYNNEI. This CDR3 is built from 16 residues. The V end lost 4 bases, the J end lost 2 bases, and 14 bases lay between the germline ends. CDR3 loop: CASSVGVRGNTGELFF. DNA of the CDR3: TGTGCCAGCAGTGTAGGGGTCCGGGGCAACACCGGGGAGCTGTTTTTT. Supplemented by reference TRBV2 and TRBJ2-2, the full variable domain reads EPEVTQTPSHQVTQMGQEVILRCVPISNHLYFYWYRQILGQKVEFLVSFYNNEISEKSEIFDDQFSVERPDGSNFTLKIRSTKLEDSAMYFCASSVGVRGNTGELFFGEGSRLTVL.

A word on this clone: At one of its ends the junction is not consistent with the germline gene, which may arise from a read error. The chain employs TRBV5-1 and TRBJ2-5, with 11 nucleotides matching TRBD2. The CDR3 has 17 residues. Germline V CDR1 and CDR2: SGHRS, YFSETQ. CDR3 coding DNA: TGCGCCAGCAGCTTGGCCCGACTAGCGGGGATCCAAGAGCCCCAGTACTTC. It encodes CASSLARLAGIQEPQYF.

V and J are TRBV4-2 and TRBJ1-5; weak D call: TRBD1 (5 bases). The V gene lost 0 bases and the J gene lost 4 bases, with 10 bases spanning the gap. The length of the CDR3 is 15 residues. Germline V CDR1 and CDR2: LGHNA, YNFKEQ. The CDR3 bases are TGTGCCAGCAGCCAAGAGGTGTGGGGGAATCAGCCCCAGCATTTT. The encoded protein is CASSQEVWGNQPQHF.

With respect to this clone: The same CDR3 also results from other DNA sequences found in this sample. The chain employs TRBV11-2 and TRBJ2-7; 10 nucleotides agree with TRBD2. Germline V gene sequence: CDR1 SGHAT, CDR2 FQNNGV. With V trimmed by 4 bases and J by 3 bases, 6 bases remained unmatched. The CDR3 is 15 residues long. The DNA of the CDR3 is TGTGCCAGCAGCTCTGGTCTAGCGGGAGTCTACGAGCAGTACTTC. Its translation: CASSSGLAGVYEQYF.

The V gene is TRBV9, the J gene TRBJ1-2, with D perhaps TRBD1 (6 bases). The V gene lost 3 bases and the J gene lost 2 bases, with 11 bases spanning the gap. Germline loops: CDR1 SGDLS, CDR2 YYNGEE. The CDR3 is made up of 14 amino acids. The CDR3 sequence is CASSAGTTNYGYTF. In DNA, the CDR3 is TGTGCCAGCAGCGCCGGGACAACCAACTATGGCTACACCTTC. Together with reference TRBV9 and TRBJ1-2, the CDR3 gives the full variable domain: DSGVTQTPKHLITATGQRVTLRCSPRSGDLSVYWYQQSLDQGLQFLIQYYNGEERAKGNILERFSAQQFPDLHSELNLSSLELGDSALYFCASSAGTTNYGYTFGSGTRLTVV.

This chain connects TRBV27 to TRBJ2-1, with D possibly TRBD2 on 5 matching bases. Trimming removed 2 bases at V and 4 bases at J, with 12 bases between. CDR1 is MNHEY and CDR2 is SMNVEV in the germline V gene (reference sequence). CDR3 length: 15 residues. The CDR3 DNA sequence: TGTGCCAGCAGTTTAAGAGGGAGTGAGTACAATGAGCAGTTCTTC. This sequence encodes CASSLRGSEYNEQFF.